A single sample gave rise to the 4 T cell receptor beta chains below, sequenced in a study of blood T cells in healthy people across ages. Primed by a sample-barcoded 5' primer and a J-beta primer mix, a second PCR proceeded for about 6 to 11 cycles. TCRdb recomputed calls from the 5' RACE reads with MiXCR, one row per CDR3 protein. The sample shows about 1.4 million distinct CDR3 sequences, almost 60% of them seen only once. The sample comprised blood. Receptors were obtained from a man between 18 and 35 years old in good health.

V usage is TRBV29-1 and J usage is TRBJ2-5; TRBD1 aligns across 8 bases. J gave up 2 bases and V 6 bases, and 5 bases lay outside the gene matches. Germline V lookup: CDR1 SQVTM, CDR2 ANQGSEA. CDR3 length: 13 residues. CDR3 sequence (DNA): TGCAGCGTGACAGGGACAGGTCAAGAGACCCAGTACTTC. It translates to CSVTGTGQETQYF.

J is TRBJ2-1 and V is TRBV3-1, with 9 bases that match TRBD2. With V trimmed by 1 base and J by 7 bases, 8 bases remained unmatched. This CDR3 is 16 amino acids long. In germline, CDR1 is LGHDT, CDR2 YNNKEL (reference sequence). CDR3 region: CASSQVSGGTQNEQFF. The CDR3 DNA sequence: TGTGCCAGCAGCCAAGTGAGCGGGGGGACACAGAATGAGCAGTTCTTC.

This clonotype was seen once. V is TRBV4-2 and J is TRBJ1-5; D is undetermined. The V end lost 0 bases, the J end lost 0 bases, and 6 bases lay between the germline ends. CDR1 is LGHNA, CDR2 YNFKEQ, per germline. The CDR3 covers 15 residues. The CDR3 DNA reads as TGTGCCAGCAGCCAAGATAGGAGTAGCAATCAGCCCCAGCATTTT. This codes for CASSQDRSSNQPQHF.

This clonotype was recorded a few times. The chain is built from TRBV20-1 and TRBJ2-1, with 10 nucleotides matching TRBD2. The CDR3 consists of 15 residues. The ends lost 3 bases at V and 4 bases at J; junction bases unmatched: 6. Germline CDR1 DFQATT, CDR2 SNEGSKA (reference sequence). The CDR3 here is CSASYLAGVYNEQFF. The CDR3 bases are TGCAGTGCTAGTTACCTAGCGGGAGTTTACAATGAGCAGTTCTTC.